This T cell receptor (beta chain) comes out of a study of T-cell reconstitution after alpha-beta-depleted transplantation in children. Findings of the study overall: T cells produced anew were the main source of T-cell counts and diversity one year after transplant. The origin of alpha-beta T cells about two months after transplant was reportedly several hundred expanded graft clones.

This clonotype was seen repeatedly, ten times or more. Its antigen is still unknown. This CDR3 is built from 17 residues. The germline CDR1 and CDR2 sequences are SGHRS and YFSETQ. The V and J ends lost 2 bases and 0 bases respectively, with 18 bases between them. Library preparation (for TCRbeta) was performed with unique molecular identifiers. TCRdb reprocessed the PCR reads via MiXCR and lists one record per CDR3 protein. This sample yields hundreds of thousands of distinct CDR3 sequences, of which roughly 13% are seen a single time; 0.79% belongs to the top ten. This clonotype was obtained from a girl aged 2-10 years with congenital amegakaryocytic thrombocytopenia, due to receive a stem cell transplant. This material consisted of PBMCs, taken before TCRalphabeta/CD19-depleted stem cell transplant. The chain has TRBV5-1 and TRBJ2-7; no definite D call. The DNA of the CDR3 is TGCGCCAGCAGCTTACGGCGTCTTTCATACAGCTCCTACGAGCAGTACTTC. This translates into CASSLRRLSYSSYEQYF.